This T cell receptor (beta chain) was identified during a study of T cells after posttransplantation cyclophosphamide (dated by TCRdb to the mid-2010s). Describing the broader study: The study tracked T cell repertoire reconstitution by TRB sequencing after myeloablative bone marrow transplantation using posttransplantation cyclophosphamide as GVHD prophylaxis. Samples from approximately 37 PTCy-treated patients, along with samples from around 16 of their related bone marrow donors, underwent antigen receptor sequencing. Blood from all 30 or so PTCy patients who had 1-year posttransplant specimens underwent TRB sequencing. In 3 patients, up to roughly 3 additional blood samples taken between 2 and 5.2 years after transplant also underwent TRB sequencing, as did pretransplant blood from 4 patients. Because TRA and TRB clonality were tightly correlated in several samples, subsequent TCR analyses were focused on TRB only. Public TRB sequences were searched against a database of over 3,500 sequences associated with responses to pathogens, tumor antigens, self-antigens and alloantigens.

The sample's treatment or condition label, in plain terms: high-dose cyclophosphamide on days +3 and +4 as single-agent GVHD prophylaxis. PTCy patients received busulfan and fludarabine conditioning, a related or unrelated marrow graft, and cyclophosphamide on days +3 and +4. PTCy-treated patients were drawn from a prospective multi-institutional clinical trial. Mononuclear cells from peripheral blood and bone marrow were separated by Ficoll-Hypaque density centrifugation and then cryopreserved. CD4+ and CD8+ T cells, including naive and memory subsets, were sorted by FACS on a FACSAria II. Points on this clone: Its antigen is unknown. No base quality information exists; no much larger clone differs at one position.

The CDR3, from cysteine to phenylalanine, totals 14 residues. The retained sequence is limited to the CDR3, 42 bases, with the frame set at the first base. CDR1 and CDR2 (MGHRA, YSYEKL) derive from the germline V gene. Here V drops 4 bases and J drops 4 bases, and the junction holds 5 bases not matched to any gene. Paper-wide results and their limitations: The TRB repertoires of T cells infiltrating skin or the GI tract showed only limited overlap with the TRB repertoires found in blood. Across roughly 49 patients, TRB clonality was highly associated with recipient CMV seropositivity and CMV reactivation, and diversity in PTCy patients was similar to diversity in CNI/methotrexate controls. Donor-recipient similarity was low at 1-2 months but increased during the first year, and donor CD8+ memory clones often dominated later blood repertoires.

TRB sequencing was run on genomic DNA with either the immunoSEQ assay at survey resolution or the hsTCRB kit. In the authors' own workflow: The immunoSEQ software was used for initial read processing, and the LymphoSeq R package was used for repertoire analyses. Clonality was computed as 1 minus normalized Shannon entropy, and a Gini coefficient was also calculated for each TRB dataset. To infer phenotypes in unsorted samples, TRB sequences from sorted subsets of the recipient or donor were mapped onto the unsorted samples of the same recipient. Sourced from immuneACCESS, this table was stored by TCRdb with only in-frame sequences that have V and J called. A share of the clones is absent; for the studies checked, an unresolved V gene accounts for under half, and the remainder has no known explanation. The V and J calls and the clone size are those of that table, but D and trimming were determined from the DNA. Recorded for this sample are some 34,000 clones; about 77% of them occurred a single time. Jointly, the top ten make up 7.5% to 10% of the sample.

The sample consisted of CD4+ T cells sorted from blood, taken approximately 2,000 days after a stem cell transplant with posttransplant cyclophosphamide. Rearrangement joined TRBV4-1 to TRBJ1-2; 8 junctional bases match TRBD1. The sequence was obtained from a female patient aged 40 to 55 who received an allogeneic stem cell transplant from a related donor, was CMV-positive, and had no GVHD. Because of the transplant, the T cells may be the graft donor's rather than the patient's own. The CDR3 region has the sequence CASSRPGQGYGYTF. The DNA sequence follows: TGCGCCAGCAGCCGCCCCGGACAGGGCTATGGCTACACCTTC.